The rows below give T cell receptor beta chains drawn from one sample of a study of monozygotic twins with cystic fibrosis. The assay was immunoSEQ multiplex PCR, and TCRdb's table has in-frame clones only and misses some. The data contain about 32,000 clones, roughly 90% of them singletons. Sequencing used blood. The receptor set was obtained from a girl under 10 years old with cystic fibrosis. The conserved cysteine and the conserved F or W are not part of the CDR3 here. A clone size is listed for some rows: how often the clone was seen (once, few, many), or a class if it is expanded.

ASSYSGGQGTEAF	TRBJ1-1	13	TRBV6-6	.
ASSFTSGLSAYEQY	TRBJ2-7	14	TRBV5-1	few
ASLAGPTVVGGYT	TRBJ1-2	13	TRBV28	.
SVGGGVPEQLAGGPYEQY	TRBJ2-7	18	TRBV29-1	.
ASSWGQGPQYEQY	TRBJ2-7	13	TRBV5-6	.
ASSLEGRNTEAF	TRBJ1-1	12	TRBV7-2	.
ASPSPAGGKQY	TRBJ2-7	11	TRBV2	.
ASSLGGRGELF	TRBJ2-2	11	TRBV7-2	few
ASGPKAVEAF	TRBJ1-1	10	TRBV5-8	.
ASSLPGLSYNEQF	TRBJ2-1	13	TRBV7-9	.
ASSYKFSYEQY	TRBJ2-7	11	TRBV27	.
ASSVSGGSSYEQY	TRBJ2-7	13	TRBV9	.
ASSQDTRTGSYGYT	TRBJ1-2	14	TRBV4-1	.
ASSQGPLLKYNEQF	TRBJ2-1	14	TRBV4-1	.
ASSSYAARKTYGYT	TRBJ1-2	14	TRBV7-4	few
ASSSSPQGISDTEAF	TRBJ1-1	15	TRBV5-1	.
ASSFLGGPGTDTQY	TRBJ2-3	14	TRBV7-6	.
ASSLDGATLTGNSPLH	TRBJ1-6	16	TRBV7-9	few
ASSFGTSGRIIFPGELF	TRBJ2-2	17	TRBV9	.
ASSYPGQGLYGYT	TRBJ1-2	13	TRBV2	.
ASSFDSMNTEAF	TRBJ1-1	12	TRBV7-2	.
ASSLLVGTNQETQY	TRBJ2-5	14	TRBV5-1	.
ASSFSGTSSYNEQF	TRBJ2-1	14	TRBV5-1	.
ASSLSGRGTQY	TRBJ2-3	11	TRBV27	.
ASSLAQGGGYT	TRBJ1-2	11	TRBV19	.
ASSPLRSQKNTGELF	TRBJ2-2	15	TRBV5-1	.
ASRAETPYEQY	TRBJ2-7	11	TRBV2	.
ASSPPGKTYEQY	TRBJ2-7	12	TRBV7-9	.
ASSRGGGTYEQY	TRBJ2-7	12	TRBV7-2	.
ASSRGGSSGANVLT	TRBJ2-6	14	TRBV7-2	.
ASSSTDPRYNEQF	TRBJ2-1	13	TRBV5-1	.
ASTRWDGEAF	TRBJ1-1	10	TRBV2	.
ASSPERGVPSSYEQY	TRBJ2-7	15	TRBV18	once
ASSEVGVANSPLH	TRBJ1-6	13	TRBV6-1	.
ASQPRTDYQPQH	TRBJ1-5	12	TRBV6-6	.
ASSVGGRNTEAF	TRBJ1-1	12	TRBV7-9	.
ASSLGTETYEQY	TRBJ2-7	12	TRBV11-2	.
SAYASSYNEQF	TRBJ2-1	11	TRBV29-1	.
ASSSQPDRGGYEQY	TRBJ2-7	14	TRBV7-8	.
ASSERGRDGYT	TRBJ1-2	11	TRBV6-1	.
ASSRTAGADTQY	TRBJ2-3	12	TRBV6-4	.
ASRGTGGTGELF	TRBJ2-2	12	TRBV27	.
ASSQDRGGGFYGYT	TRBJ1-2	14	TRBV4-1	.
ASSLDVTEAF	TRBJ1-1	10	TRBV2	few
ASSQEFGTGFYEQY	TRBJ2-7	14	TRBV4-2	.
ASSQYRTGERPQY	TRBJ2-3	13	TRBV4-1	.
ASSLGQGEIYGYT	TRBJ1-2	13	TRBV5-1	.
ASSQDPGNYGYT	TRBJ1-2	12	TRBV4-1	.
ASSLGQGISYEQY	TRBJ2-7	13	TRBV27	.
ASSYSRGQGNQPQH	TRBJ1-5	14	TRBV6-5	once
ASSLGQGGLSNQPQH	TRBJ1-5	15	TRBV5-8	.
ASSLGGGPGELF	TRBJ2-2	12	TRBV7-9	.
SVRQAYGYT	TRBJ1-2	9	TRBV29-1	.
ASSLSVLSYNEQF	TRBJ2-1	13	TRBV5-6	.
ASSRAGTENYEQY	TRBJ2-7	13	TRBV7-2	.
ARFLREESGYT	TRBJ1-2	11	TRBV30	.
ASSPSSGSSYNEQF	TRBJ2-1	14	TRBV18	once
ASSVGGTSYEQY	TRBJ2-7	12	TRBV25-1	.
AIRPGLADTNEQF	TRBJ2-1	13	TRBV10-3	.